These 8 T cell receptor beta chains were all obtained from the same sample, sequenced in a study of CXCR3-negative and CXCR3-positive naive CD8 T cells. The TRB libraries of cDNA were built by UMI-labeled 5' RACE. TCRdb reanalyzed the 5' RACE reads and collapses them to one entry per CDR3 protein, without DNA. The record lists tens of thousands of distinct CDR3 sequences, of which the ten most abundant hold less than 5%. Source material: naive CXCR3- CD8+ T cells from blood. Subset defined: CD45RO-CCR7+CD27+CD95- naive CD8+ T cells lacking CXCR3 (TNR3-). These receptors were obtained from a human donor in good health. Some clones in this sample may be carry-over from other donors' samples.

The rearrangement links TRBV7-6 to TRBJ2-2; TCRdb selects TRBD1, and the lack of DNA leaves this call unchecked. CDR1 SGHVS and CDR2 FNYEAQ come from the germline V gene. The CDR3 loop spans 14 amino acids. CDR3 in amino acids: CASSSSRGAGELFF.

This chain connects TRBV27 to TRBJ2-1; without DNA, the TCRdb call of TRBD1 cannot be checked. CDR3 length: 14 residues. In germline, CDR1 is MNHEY, CDR2 SMNVEV (reference sequence). The CDR3 spells CASSSGQTTNEQFF.

The CDR3 region is CASSPEPGPGYEQYF. The chain joins TRBV4-2 to TRBJ2-7; there is no DNA to check the TCRdb D call of TRBD1. From germline, CDR1 is LGHNA and CDR2 YNFKEQ. This CDR3 contains 15 residues.

The rearrangement joins TRBV29-1 to TRBJ2-3; TCRdb gives TRBD2 as the D gene, but with no DNA this cannot be confirmed. The CDR3 is made up of 13 amino acids. Germline assignment: CDR1 SQVTM and CDR2 ANQGSEA. CDR3 in amino acids: CSVDGRDPDTQYF.

V is TRBV20-1 and J is TRBJ2-2; there is no DNA to check the TCRdb D call of TRBD2. This CDR3 has 16 residues. Germline V CDR1 and CDR2: DFQATT, SNEGSKA (reference sequence). The CDR3 sequence: CSARDGYGGRAGELFF.

The chain couples TRBV29-1 to TRBJ2-7; TCRdb returns TRBD1, unconfirmable since there is no DNA. The CDR3 runs 14 residues. Germline CDR1 SQVTM, CDR2 ANQGSEA. The CDR3 reads CSVEAGDRGYEQYF.

The V call is TRBV11-3, the J call TRBJ2-1; TCRdb lists TRBD1, though no DNA is available to test this call. The CDR3 is 13 residues long. CDR1 SGHNT and CDR2 YENEEA come from the germline V gene. The CDR3 is CASSWPGGNEQFF.

CDR3: CASSLGVSSSYEQYF. This chain links TRBV28 with TRBJ2-7. The CDR3 has 15 amino acids. Germline loops: CDR1 MDHEN, CDR2 SYDVKM.